Listed here are 27 T cell receptor beta chains from one sample, sequenced in a study of cytomegalovirus exposure and HLA in healthy donors. In the PCR, 60 Vbeta and 13 Jbeta primers were used. Clones were sequenced by immunoSEQ multiplex PCR, and TCRdb holds only the in-frame ones, with some missing. This sample has 140,000 to 150,000 clones, with around a tenth found just once. The sequenced sample was PBMCs. The receptors here all came from a man aged 50-59 years in good health and CMV-seronegative.

This clone was seen a few times. V is TRBV19 and J is TRBJ2-3; TRBD2 matches 7 bases. The length of the CDR3 is 16 residues. V lost 1 base and J lost 1; bases outside the gene matches: 5. Germline values: CDR1 LNHDA, CDR2 SQIVND (reference sequence). The CDR3 is CASSIGEGPGTDTQYF. The CDR3 DNA reads TGTGCCAGTAGTATAGGGGAGGGACCGGGCACAGATACGCAGTATTTT.

This clone was detected only a few times. This sequence joins TRBV19 and TRBJ2-1, with 14 bases fitting TRBD2. The CDR3 spans 16 residues. V lost 10 bases to trimming and J lost 8 bases; unmatched junction nucleotides: 13. Germline V CDR1 and CDR2: LNHDA, SQIVND (reference sequence). The CDR3, as DNA: TGTGCCACAACCTCCATCGGGACTAGCGGGAGTTATGAGCAGTTCTTC. This translates into CATTSIGTSGSYEQFF. The full variable domain, in which reference TRBV19 and TRBJ2-1 provide the parts outside the CDR3, is DGGITQSPKYLFRKEGQNVTLSCEQNLNHDAMYWYRQDPGQGLRLIYYSQIVNDFQKGDIAEGYSVSREKKESFPLTVTSAQKNPTAFYLCATTSIGTSGSYEQFFGPGTRLTVL.

This clone has a handful of counts. The chain combines TRBV30 with TRBJ2-5, with D possibly matching TRBD2 (6 bases). CDR3 length: 14 residues. Germline lookup yields CDR1 GTSNPN and CDR2 SVGIG (reference sequence). Trimming took 3 bases from V and 5 from J, leaving 16 bases between them. The CDR3 sequence is CAWRFGGILETQYF. CDR3 nucleotides: TGTGCCTGGAGGTTCGGCGGGATTTTGGAGACCCAGTACTTC.

In its sample, this clone was seen a few times. The chain links TRBV27 to TRBJ2-6, with a tentative D call TRBD1 (5 bases). The CDR3 length is 16 residues. The germline V gene has CDR1 MNHEY and CDR2 SMNVEV (reference sequence). V shed 4 bases and J shed 0 bases, with 10 bases lying between them. CDR3 in amino acids: CASSSTGSSGANVLTF. The DNA for the CDR3 is TGTGCCAGCAGTTCAACAGGTAGCTCTGGGGCCAACGTCCTGACTTTC.

The chain couples TRBV5-1 to TRBJ2-7; maybe TRBD1 (5 bases). In germline, CDR1 is SGHRS, CDR2 YFSETQ. This CDR3 has 13 amino acids. Trimming left V 0 bases short and J 6 bases short, with 10 bases between. The CDR3 DNA reads TGCGCCAGCAGCTTGGGGGGCCGGAGCGAGCAGTACTTC. The encoded protein is CASSLGGRSEQYF.

The chain links TRBV2 to TRBJ1-5; the D is unclear. V lost 5 bases, J lost 2 bases, and 10 bases lay in between. CDR3 length equals 14 residues. Looked up from germline, CDR1 is SNHLY and CDR2 is FYNNEI. The CDR3 DNA reads TGTGCCAGCAGTCCCCTTCGAGGCAATCAGCCCCAGCATTTT. Its protein product is CASSPLRGNQPQHF.

This clone was detected ten times or more. The chain employs TRBV5-1 and TRBJ2-3, with 11 bases identical to TRBD2. The CDR3 contains 17 residues. The ends lost 3 bases at V and 3 bases at J; junction bases unmatched: 9. Germline CDR1 and CDR2: SGHRS and YFSETQ. The CDR3 here is CASSSGLAGGMTDTQYF. In DNA, the CDR3 is TGCGCCAGCAGCTCTGGGCTAGCGGGAGGTATGACAGATACGCAGTATTTT.

This clone has just a few counts. The chain employs TRBV6-1 and TRBJ2-1; D is unclear. The CDR3 has 15 amino acids. Germline CDR1 is MNHNS and CDR2 is SASEGT. Trimming removed 4 bases from V and 7 bases from J, with 17 bases in between. The CDR3: CASSASRLEMNEQFF. CDR3 DNA sequence: TGTGCCAGCAGTGCCTCCCGTCTGGAGATGAATGAGCAGTTCTTC.

This clone was counted a few times. The gene calls are TRBV14 and TRBJ2-5; 8 bases are shared with TRBD1. V lost 2 bases and J lost 2; bases outside the gene matches: 7. CDR3 length: 16 residues. Looked up from germline, CDR1 is SGHDN and CDR2 is FVKESK. Here the CDR3 reads CASSQRYRDRQETQYF. Here the CDR3 DNA reads TGTGCCAGCAGCCAAAGATACCGGGACAGGCAAGAGACCCAGTACTTC.

CDR3 bases: TGCGCCAGCAGCTTGAATGCGGGCGCTAACTATGGCTACACCTTC. Translation gives CASSLNAGANYGYTF. V gene TRBV5-1 combines with J gene TRBJ1-2; D ambiguous. The length of the CDR3 is 15 residues. Per the germline V gene, CDR1 is SGHRS and CDR2 is YFSETQ. V was trimmed by 1 base and J by 0 bases, leaving 10 bases between them.

This clone was detected a few times. The V and J genes are TRBV2 and TRBJ2-7, with 9 bases lining up with TRBD2. This CDR3 comprises 15 residues. Germline trimming cut 6 bases from V and 7 bases from J; bases unmatched to any gene: 13. In germline, CDR1 is SNHLY, CDR2 FYNNEI. CDR3 bases: TGTGCCAGCAGGGGGGCTAGCGGGGATTACGGGGAGCAGTACTTC. Protein: CASRGASGDYGEQYF.

The chain carries TRBV4-1 and TRBJ1-3, with 11 bases identical to TRBD1. CDR1 is MGHRA, CDR2 YSYEKL, per germline. Trimming cost V 3 bases and J 3 bases; bases outside gene matches: 4. This CDR3 comprises 16 residues. This CDR3 reads CASSHGQGADGNTIYF. For the CDR3, the DNA is TGCGCCAGCAGCCATGGACAGGGGGCGGATGGAAACACCATATATTTT.

V and J are TRBV9 and TRBJ2-4; 11 positions match TRBD1. The junction had 7 bases not matched to a gene; V was cut back by 3 bases and J by 5 bases. This CDR3 has 16 amino acids. Germline CDR1 and CDR2: SGDLS and YYNGEE. The CDR3 reads CASSAWTGGSQNIQYF. The CDR3, as DNA: TGTGCCAGCAGCGCTTGGACAGGGGGCTCCCAAAACATTCAGTACTTC.

This clone has a handful of counts. The chain combines TRBV9 with TRBJ1-1; the match to TRBD1 covers 7 bases. The germline V gene encodes CDR1 SGDLS and CDR2 YYNGEE. The CDR3 has 16 amino acids. V was clipped by 3 bases and J by 1 base; unmatched bases: 9. Here the CDR3 DNA reads TGTGCCAGCAGCGAATTTCGACAGGGTACGAACACTGAAGCTTTCTTT. Translated: CASSEFRQGTNTEAFF.

This clone was detected a few times. The J gene is TRBJ1-3, the V gene TRBV15; possibly TRBD1 for D (5 bases). The CDR3 has 14 residues. With 0 bases removed from V and 5 bases from J, the gap between germline ends came to 8 bases. The germline gives CDR1 LNHNV, CDR2 YYDKDF (reference sequence). Written as DNA, the CDR3 is TGTGCCACCAGCAGAGATACAGGTCGAAACACCATATATTTT. Translating it yields CATSRDTGRNTIYF.

This clone was found a few times. V is TRBV6-4 and J is TRBJ2-3; 10 positions match TRBD2. CDR1 MRHNA and CDR2 SNTAGT come from the germline V gene. The CDR3 totals 15 residues. V lost 6 bases and J lost 3; bases outside the gene matches: 6. The CDR3 region has the DNA TGTGCCAGCAGGCGGAGCGGGGGGGTAACAGATACGCAGTATTTT. Protein sequence: CASRRSGGVTDTQYF.

The chain carries TRBV4-1 and TRBJ1-5, with a tentative D call TRBD1 (6 bases). Trimming stripped 2 bases from V and 5 bases from J, with 10 bases between. CDR1 is MGHRA, CDR2 YSYEKL, per germline. The CDR3 has 14 amino acids. The CDR3 reads CASSQPTGYQPQHF. CDR3 nucleotide sequence: TGCGCCAGCAGCCAACCGACAGGATATCAGCCCCAGCATTTT.

This clone was detected a few times. V gene TRBV28 combines with J gene TRBJ2-7; 7 nucleotides line up with TRBD2. The CDR3 spans 14 residues. V trimming: 8 bases; J trimming: 0 bases; junction bases outside the gene matches: 7. Germline V gives CDR1 MDHEN, CDR2 SYDVKM. CDR3 DNA: TGTGCCAGCTACTCGCTAGCGGACTCCTACGAGCAGTACTTC. It yields the protein CASYSLADSYEQYF.

The rearrangement uses TRBV7-3 and TRBJ1-1; TRBD1 might be the D (5 bases). Germline V gene sequence: CDR1 SGHTA, CDR2 FQGTGA. The CDR3 consists of 13 residues. The ends were cut back, 6 bases at V and 1 base at J, with 9 bases in the middle. The DNA for the CDR3 is TGTGCCAGCAGGGCCGACAGGAACACTGAAGCTTTCTTT. It yields the protein CASRADRNTEAFF.

This clone was counted only a few times. The chain carries TRBV30 and TRBJ1-2, with 7 bases lining up with TRBD1. Losses at the gene ends were 0 bases for V and 7 bases for J; bases not matched to a gene: 5. Germline CDR1 reads GTSNPN; CDR2 reads SVGIG (reference sequence). CDR3 length: 13 amino acids. In DNA, the CDR3 is TGTGCCTGGAGTGTACCGCCAGGGGGTGGCTACACCTTC. Protein sequence: CAWSVPPGGGYTF.

This clone appeared a few times. This sequence joins TRBV7-9 and TRBJ2-3; D gene ambiguous. The germline V gene encodes CDR1 SEHNR and CDR2 FQNEAQ (reference sequence). CDR3 length equals 11 residues. Trimming cost V 5 bases and J 3 bases, with 3 bases left between them. Here the CDR3 reads CASSETDTQYF. The DNA of the CDR3 is TGTGCCAGCAGCGAGACAGATACGCAGTATTTT.

The chain carries TRBV6-5 and TRBJ2-7, with D maybe TRBD1 (6 bases). The CDR3 loop spans 14 amino acids. The V gene's germline CDR1 is MNHEY and CDR2 SVGAGI. Trimming took off 8 bases at V and 3 bases at J, with 17 bases between the two ends. The CDR3 loop is CASSLAQGFYEQYF. CDR3 in DNA: TGTGCCAGCTCCCTCGCCCAGGGGTTCTACGAGCAGTACTTC.

This chain joins TRBV7-2 and TRBJ2-5, with D possibly matching TRBD2 (6 bases). The CDR3 is 15 amino acids. Germline V lookup: CDR1 SGHTA, CDR2 FQGNSA. Trimming took 0 bases from V and 7 from J, leaving 15 bases between them. CDR3 coding DNA: TGTGCCAGCAGCTTAGCGGATGTGCGGGAAGGGACCCAGTACTTC. Residues: CASSLADVREGTQYF.

This sequence joins TRBV11-2 and TRBJ1-2, with a possible D match to TRBD1 (6 bases). Germline values: CDR1 SGHAT, CDR2 FQNNGV. This CDR3 has 15 amino acids. With 6 bases removed from V and 6 bases from J, the gap between germline ends came to 20 bases. CDR3 DNA: TGTGCCAGCAGGGGGGGGGACATCCTGCGGGATGGCTACACCTTC. Translated, it gives CASRGGDILRDGYTF.

The rearrangement joins TRBV9 to TRBJ1-5, with 7 bases aligning to TRBD1. The J segment lost 7 bases and the V segment lost 4 bases, leaving 5 bases of the junction unmatched. Per the germline V gene, CDR1 is SGDLS and CDR2 is YYNGEE. This CDR3 region has 13 residues. This CDR3 reads CASSPGGLQPQHF. In DNA, the CDR3 is TGTGCCAGCAGCCCAGGGGGGCTCCAGCCCCAGCATTTT.

This clone occurred a few times. This sequence joins TRBV14 and TRBJ2-6; D possibly corresponds to TRBD2 (7 bases). From germline, CDR1 is SGHDN and CDR2 FVKESK. This CDR3 has 16 amino acids. V shed 7 bases and J shed 0 bases, with 13 bases lying between them. DNA of the CDR3: TGTGCCAGCAAGACTGGGGGGGCCTCTGGGGCCAACGTCCTGACTTTC. Protein sequence: CASKTGGASGANVLTF.

V gene TRBV19 combines with J gene TRBJ1-4; no clear D. Trimming pared 8 bases from V and 5 bases from J, leaving 18 bases between. This CDR3 spans 15 amino acids. Germline CDR1 LNHDA, CDR2 SQIVND (reference sequence). The CDR3, as DNA: TGTGCCAGTCTTCGGGGAGCAGGACGGAATGAAAAACTGTTTTTT. It translates to CASLRGAGRNEKLFF. The variable domain in full, completed from reference TRBV19 and TRBJ1-4, reads DGGITQSPKYLFRKEGQNVTLSCEQNLNHDAMYWYRQDPGQGLRLIYYSQIVNDFQKGDIAEGYSVSREKKESFPLTVTSAQKNPTAFYLCASLRGAGRNEKLFFGSGTQLSVL.